This record concerns one T cell receptor beta chain sequence. Antigen unknown. TCRdb reanalysed the 5' RACE reads using MiXCR and keeps one entry per CDR3 protein. The data show some 12,000 distinct CDR3 sequences, around 52% seen once. Naive CD4+ cells had CD25+ Tregs removed. This CDR3 contains 8 residues. V lost 7 bases and J lost 6, with 3 bases in between. Germline CDR1 is DFQATT and CDR2 is SNEGSKA (reference sequence). Points from the study as a whole: Tumor memory CD4+ T cell TCR gene usage clustered with blood and lymph node memory CD4+ cells and lymph node naive CD4+ cells.

The chain employs TRBV20-1 and TRBJ1-2, with D unclear. This TCR derives from a female donor with breast cancer. Sequencing used tumor-infiltrating naive CD4+ T cells sorted from the breast tumor. Subset noted: naive CD4+ T cells, CD4+CD45RA+CD25-. Here the CDR3 reads CSVDGYTF. The CDR3 bases are TGCAGTGTTGATGGCTACACCTTC.